This T cell receptor beta chain originates from a study of shared clonotypes between healthy human individuals. Study outcomes and limitations: Shared clonotypes across all four donors exceeded non-shared ones in generation probability.

On this clone itself: Its antigen is as yet unknown.

The CDR3 length is 15 residues. Unmatched junction bases numbered 4, after V lost 3 bases and J lost 2 bases. Germline V CDR1 and CDR2: ENHRY, SYGVKD. CD45RO negativity and positive selection for CCR7 defined naive CD8 cells, a population that excluded terminally differentiated effector memory CD45RA+ cells. Within Nashville, Tennessee resided all donors, each a Caucasian adult. For each subset, genomic DNA was distributed in equal portions over several immunoSEQ plates. Data came from immunoSEQ multiplex PCR; TCRdb stores just in-frame clones and leaves some out. In the table there are approximately 650,000 clones, over 95% of which are singletons.

This TCR was recovered from a woman aged 25 to 45 in good health. Material for sequencing was naive CD8+ T cells sorted from blood. The rearrangement joins TRBV10-3 to TRBJ2-7, with TRBD1 matching over 10 bases. The CDR3 protein is CAISDLGQGAYEQYF. The CDR3 DNA reads TGTGCCATCAGTGATCTAGGACAGGGGGCCTACGAGCAGTACTTC.